Sequencing of this TCR beta chain was carried out in a study of OX40 agonist ivuxolimab in advanced cancers. Study-wide background: As their treatment, patients were administered ivuxolimab, an agonistic anti-OX40 (CD134) antibody. Patients received ivuxolimab, an intravenous treatment, every 2 weeks at 0.01 to 10 mg/kg.

Study-level points and caveats: With doses of 0.1 to 3.0 mg/kg, CD4+ and CD8+ blood T cells had undergone clonal expansion by week 6. Among T cells, CD8+ cells averaged more expanded clones than CD4+ cells.

Points on this clone: What it binds is not known.

The CDR3 totals 12 residues. Repertoires were generated with immunoSEQ multiplex PCR, while TCRdb's copy carries only in-frame clones and drops some. The profile covers 35,000 to 55,000 clones, with roughly 94% appearing a single time and approximately 9.9% taken by the ten largest. This TCR derives from an adult with an advanced solid tumor such as melanoma, head and neck, liver or kidney cancer. The material was CD4+ or CD8+ T cells sorted from blood, obtained in a trial of the OX40 agonist ivuxolimab. The gene calls are TRBV21-1 and TRBJ1-1; TRBD1 is the table's D call and was not checked against the DNA. TRBV21-1 has pseudogene status. In DNA form, the CDR3 reads TGTGCCAGTAGTAAAAACGGGACACCAGCTTTCTTT. Its protein is CASSKNGTPAFF.